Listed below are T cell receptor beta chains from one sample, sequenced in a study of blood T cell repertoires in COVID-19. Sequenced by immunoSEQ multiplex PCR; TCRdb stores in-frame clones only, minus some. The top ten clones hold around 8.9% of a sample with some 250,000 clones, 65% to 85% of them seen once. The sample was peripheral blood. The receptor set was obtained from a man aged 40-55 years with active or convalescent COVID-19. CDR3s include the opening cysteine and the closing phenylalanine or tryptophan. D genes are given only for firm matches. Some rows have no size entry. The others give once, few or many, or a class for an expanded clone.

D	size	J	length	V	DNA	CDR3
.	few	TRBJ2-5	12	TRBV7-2	TGTGCCAGCAGCTATTTCTCCGAGACCCAGTACTTC	CASSYFSETQYF
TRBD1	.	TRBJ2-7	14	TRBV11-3	TGTGCCAGCAGCTCGGCGACAGGGCACTACGAGCAGTACTTC	CASSSATGHYEQYF
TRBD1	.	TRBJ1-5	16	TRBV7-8	TGTGCCAGCAGTCACTCCGGGACAGGGGACAATCAGCCCCAGCATTTT	CASSHSGTGDNQPQHF
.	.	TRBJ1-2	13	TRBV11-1	TGTGCCAGCAGCTTAGCGGCCGGGTCTGGCTACACCTTC	CASSLAAGSGYTF
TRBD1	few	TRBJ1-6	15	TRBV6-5	TGTGCCAGCAGTTACCAGACAGGGTATAATTCACCCCTCCACTTT	CASSYQTGYNSPLHF
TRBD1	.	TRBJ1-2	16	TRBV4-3	TGCGCCAGCAGCCAAAAAACGACAGGGGGGTACTATGGCTACACCTTC	CASSQKTTGGYYGYTF
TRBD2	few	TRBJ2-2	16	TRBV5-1	TGCGCCAGCAGCTTGCAGGGCGGGAGTAGAACCGGGGAGCTGTTTTTT	CASSLQGGSRTGELFF
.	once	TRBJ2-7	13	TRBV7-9	TGTGCCAGCAGCCGGGACTGGGTTGCCGAGCAGTACTTC	CASSRDWVAEQYF
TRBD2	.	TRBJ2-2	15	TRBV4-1	TGCGCCAGCAGCCAAGATCCTGGGGGGGTCGGGGAGCTGTTTTTT	CASSQDPGGVGELFF
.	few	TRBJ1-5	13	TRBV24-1	TGTGCCACCAGCAAACAGGGCAGTCAGCCCCAGCATTTT	CATSKQGSQPQHF
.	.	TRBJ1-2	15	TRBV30	TGTGCCTGGAACCCTGCAGGGGCTGCGGACTATGGCTACACCTTC	CAWNPAGAADYGYTF
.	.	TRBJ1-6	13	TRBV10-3	TGTGCCATCAGTGGACAGTATAATTCACCCCTCCACTTT	CAISGQYNSPLHF
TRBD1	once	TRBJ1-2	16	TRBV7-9	TGTGCCAGCAGCAAGGACAGGGCCCCCGCTAACTATGGCTACACCTTC	CASSKDRAPANYGYTF
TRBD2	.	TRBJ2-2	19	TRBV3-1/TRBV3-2	TGTGCCAGCAGCCAAGACCCGACTAGCGGGGGGGGTAACACCGGGGAGCTGTTTTTT	CASSQDPTSGGGNTGELFF
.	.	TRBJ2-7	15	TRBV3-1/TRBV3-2	TGTGCCAGCAGCCCTGAACCAAACGGAGCCTACGAGCAGTACTTC	CASSPEPNGAYEQYF
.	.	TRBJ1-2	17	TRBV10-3	TGTGCCATCAACCAGCCCGCAGGTAGTCAAGTCAACTATGGCTACACCTTC	CAINQPAGSQVNYGYTF
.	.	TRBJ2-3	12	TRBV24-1	TGTGCCACCAGTGTACGAGGGGATACGCAGTATTTT	CATSVRGDTQYF
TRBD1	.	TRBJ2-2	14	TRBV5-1	TGCGCCAGCAGCTTGGACAGGGGTGGAGGGGAGCTGTTTTTT	CASSLDRGGGELFF
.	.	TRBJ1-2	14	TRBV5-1	TGCGCCAGCAGCTTGGGTTCCTCTAACTATGGCTACACCTTC	CASSLGSSNYGYTF
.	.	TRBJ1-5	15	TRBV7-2	TGTGCCAGCAGCTTTCAGGGCCCGGGGGGTCAGCCCCAGCATTTT	CASSFQGPGGQPQHF
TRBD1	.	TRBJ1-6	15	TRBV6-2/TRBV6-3	TGTGCCAGCAGTCCAGAGACAGGGGGTAATTCACCCCTCCACTTT	CASSPETGGNSPLHF
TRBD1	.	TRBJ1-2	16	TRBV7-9	TGTGCCAGCAGCTCCAGTGGGACAGGGGTAAACTATGGCTACACCTTC	CASSSSGTGVNYGYTF
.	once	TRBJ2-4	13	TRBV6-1	TGTGCCAGCAGTGAAGTCCAGGGTAACATTCAGTACTTC	CASSEVQGNIQYF
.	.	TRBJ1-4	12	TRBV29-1	TGCAGCGTTGGGCAGGGCGGTGAAAAACTGTTTTTT	CSVGQGGEKLFF
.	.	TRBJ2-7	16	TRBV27	TGTGCCAGCAGTTTTTTCTCAGGGCCAGCAAAATACGAGCAGTACTTC	CASSFFSGPAKYEQYF
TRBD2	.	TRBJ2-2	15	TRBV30	TGTGCCTGGACCCAACGGGGGGGGCTCGGCGGGGAGCTGTTTTTT	CAWTQRGGLGGELFF
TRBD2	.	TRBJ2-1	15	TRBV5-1	TGCGCCAGCAGCCCGGGGACTAGCGGCTACAATGAGCAGTTCTTC	CASSPGTSGYNEQFF
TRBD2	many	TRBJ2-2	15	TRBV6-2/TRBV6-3	TGTGCCAGCAGCCTAGCGGGAGCGGTCACCGGGGAGCTGTTTTTT	CASSLAGAVTGELFF
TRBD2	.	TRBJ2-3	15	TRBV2	TGTGCCAGCAGAAGACTAGCGGGATTCACAGATACGCAGTATTTT	CASRRLAGFTDTQYF
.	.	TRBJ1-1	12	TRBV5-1	TGCGCCAGCAGCTTCGGAGGAACTGAAGCTTTCTTT	CASSFGGTEAFF
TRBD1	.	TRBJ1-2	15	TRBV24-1	TGTGCCACCAGTGGTTGGACAGGGCTTAACTATGGCTACACCTTC	CATSGWTGLNYGYTF
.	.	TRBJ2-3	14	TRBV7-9	TGTGCCAGCAGCCCTGCGGTCCAGACGCAAGCGCAGTATTTT	CASSPAVQTQAQYF
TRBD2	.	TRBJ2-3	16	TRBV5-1	TGCGCCAGCAGCCAAGGGACTAGCGGGGGACTCGATACGCAGTATTTT	CASSQGTSGGLDTQYF
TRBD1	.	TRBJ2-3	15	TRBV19	TGTGCCAGTAGGGGACAGACCACTAGCACAGATACGCAGTATTTT	CASRGQTTSTDTQYF
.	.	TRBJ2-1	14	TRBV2	TGTGCCAGCAGGACCGGGACTCAGAACAATGAGCAGTTCTTC	CASRTGTQNNEQFF
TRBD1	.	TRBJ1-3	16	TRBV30	TGTGCCTGGAGTCAGACAGGGCTGTTCTCTGGAAACACCATATATTTT	CAWSQTGLFSGNTIYF
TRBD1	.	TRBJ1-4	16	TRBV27	TGTGCCAGCAGCATCAATCCCCCACGGACAGGGGAAAAACTGTTTTTT	CASSINPPRTGEKLFF
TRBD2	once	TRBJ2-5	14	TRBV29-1	TGCAGCGTCACTAGCGGGGGGCAGAAAGAGACCCAGTACTTC	CSVTSGGQKETQYF
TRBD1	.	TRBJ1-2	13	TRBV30	TGTGCCTGGAGTGTCGACAGGGCGGCCGGCTACACCTTC	CAWSVDRAAGYTF